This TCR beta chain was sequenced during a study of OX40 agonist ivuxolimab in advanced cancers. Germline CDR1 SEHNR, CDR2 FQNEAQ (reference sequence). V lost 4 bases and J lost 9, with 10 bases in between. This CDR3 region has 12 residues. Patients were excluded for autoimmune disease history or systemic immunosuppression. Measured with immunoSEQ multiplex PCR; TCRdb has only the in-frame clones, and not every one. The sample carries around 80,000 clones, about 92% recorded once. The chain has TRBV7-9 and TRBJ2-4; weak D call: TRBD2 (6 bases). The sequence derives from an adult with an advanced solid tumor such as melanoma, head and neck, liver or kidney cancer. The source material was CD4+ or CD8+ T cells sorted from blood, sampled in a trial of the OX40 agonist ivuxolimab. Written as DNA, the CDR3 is TGTGCCAGCAGCTCGGGACTGGCCATTCAGTACTTC. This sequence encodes CASSSGLAIQYF.